The 3 T cell receptor beta chains below all came from one sample that was sequenced in a study of technical replicates of blood from a handful of donors. This table comes from immunoSEQ multiplex PCR, and its TCRdb copy is limited to in-frame clones, with some not included. Of 55,000 to 65,000 clones listed, 86% are singletons. Sequenced material: PBMCs. These TCRs come from a human donor in good health. Some clones in this sample may be carry-over from other donors' samples.

The chain has TRBV19 and TRBJ1-5, with D possibly TRBD1 on 6 matching bases. Trimming took 8 bases from V and 7 from J, leaving 18 bases between them. Germline V gene sequence: CDR1 LNHDA, CDR2 SQIVND (reference sequence). This CDR3 has 14 residues. CDR3 DNA sequence: TGTGCCAGTCGACAAGGGGGAGGGAGCCAGCCCCAGCATTTT. Encoded protein: CASRQGGGSQPQHF.

V and J are TRBV7-9 and TRBJ2-3; TRBD2 matches at 9 bases. The CDR3 is 19 residues long. The ends lost 6 bases at V and 1 base at J; junction bases unmatched: 17. The germline gives CDR1 SEHNR, CDR2 FQNEAQ (reference sequence). The CDR3 region is CASSPGGAGGPSRTDTQYF. CDR3 DNA: TGTGCCAGCAGTCCCGGAGGGGCGGGAGGGCCCTCGCGCACAGATACGCAGTATTTT.

V is TRBV27 and J is TRBJ2-2; the match to TRBD2 covers 7 bases. The V segment lost 4 bases and the J segment 0 bases; nucleotides outside the gene matches: 8. Germline loops: CDR1 MNHEY, CDR2 SMNVEV (reference sequence). This CDR3 is 17 amino acids long. CDR3 residues: CASSSASSGPNTGELFF. Written as DNA, the CDR3 is TGTGCCAGCAGTTCCGCCTCTAGCGGCCCGAACACCGGGGAGCTGTTTTTT.